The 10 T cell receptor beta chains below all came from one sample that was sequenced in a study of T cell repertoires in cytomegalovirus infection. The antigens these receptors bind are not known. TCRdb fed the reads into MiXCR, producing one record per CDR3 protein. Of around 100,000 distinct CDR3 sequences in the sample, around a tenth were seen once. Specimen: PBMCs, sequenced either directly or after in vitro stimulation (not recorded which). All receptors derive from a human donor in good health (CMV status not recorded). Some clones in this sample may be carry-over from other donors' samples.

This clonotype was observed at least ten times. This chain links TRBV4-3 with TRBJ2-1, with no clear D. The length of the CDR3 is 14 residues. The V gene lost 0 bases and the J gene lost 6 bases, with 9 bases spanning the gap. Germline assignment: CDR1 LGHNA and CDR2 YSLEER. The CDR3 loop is CASSQDLFGNEQFF. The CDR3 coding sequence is TGCGCCAGCAGCCAAGATCTGTTCGGCAATGAGCAGTTCTTC.

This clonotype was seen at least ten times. In DNA form, the CDR3 reads TGCGCCAGCAGCGCCCCCGGACTAGCGGGAGGGCCTGGAAAAGATACGCAGTATTTT. As protein: CASSAPGLAGGPGKDTQYF. The genes are TRBV4-1 and TRBJ2-3; the match to TRBD2 covers 15 bases. V was clipped by 5 bases and J by 5 bases; unmatched bases: 14. CDR3 length: 19 residues. The germline gives CDR1 MGHRA, CDR2 YSYEKL.

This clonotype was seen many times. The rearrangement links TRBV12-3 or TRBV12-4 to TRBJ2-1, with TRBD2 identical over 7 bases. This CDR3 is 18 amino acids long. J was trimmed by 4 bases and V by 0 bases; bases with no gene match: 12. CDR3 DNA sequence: TGTGCCAGCAGTTTAGCGCGGGAGCCTGGCCGCTCTTACAATGAGCAGTTCTTC. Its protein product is CASSLAREPGRSYNEQFF.

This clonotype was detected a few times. The CDR3 spells CASSEIPSSYNEQFF. The CDR3 DNA sequence: TGTGCCAGCAGTGAAATCCCAAGCTCCTACAATGAGCAGTTCTTC. The chain is built from TRBV6-1 and TRBJ2-1; D uncertain. V was shortened by 2 bases and J by 0 bases, with 8 bases between the two germline ends. In germline, CDR1 is MNHNS, CDR2 SASEGT. The CDR3 has 15 residues.

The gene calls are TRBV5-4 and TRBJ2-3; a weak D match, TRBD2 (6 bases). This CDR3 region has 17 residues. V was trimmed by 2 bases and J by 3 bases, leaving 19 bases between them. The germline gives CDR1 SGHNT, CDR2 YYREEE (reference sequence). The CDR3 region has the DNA TGTGCCAGCAGCTTCAGACTAGTCCAACTGGGGACAGATACGCAGTATTTT. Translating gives CASSFRLVQLGTDTQYF.

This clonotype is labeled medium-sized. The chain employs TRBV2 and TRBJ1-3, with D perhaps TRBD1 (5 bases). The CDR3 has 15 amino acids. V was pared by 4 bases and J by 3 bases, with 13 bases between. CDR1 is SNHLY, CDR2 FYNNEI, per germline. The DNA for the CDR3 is TGTGCCAGCAGTGCCACAGTGGGGGTTGGAAACACCATATATTTT. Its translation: CASSATVGVGNTIYF.

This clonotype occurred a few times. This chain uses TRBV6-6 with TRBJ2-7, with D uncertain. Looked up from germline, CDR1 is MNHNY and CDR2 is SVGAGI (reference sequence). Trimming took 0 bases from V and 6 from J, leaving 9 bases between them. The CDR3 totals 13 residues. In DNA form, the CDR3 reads TGTGCCAGCAGTTACTCCAGTATCGGCGAGCAGTACTTC. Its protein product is CASSYSSIGEQYF.

The CDR3 here is CATSDNLNTEAFF. CDR3 DNA: TGTGCCACCAGCGATAACCTGAACACTGAAGCTTTCTTT. The rearrangement uses TRBV15 and TRBJ1-1; D not certain. The germline V and J ends were trimmed by 5 bases and 0 bases, with 7 bases remaining between them. Germline V gives CDR1 LNHNV, CDR2 YYDKDF (reference sequence). CDR3 size: 13 residues.

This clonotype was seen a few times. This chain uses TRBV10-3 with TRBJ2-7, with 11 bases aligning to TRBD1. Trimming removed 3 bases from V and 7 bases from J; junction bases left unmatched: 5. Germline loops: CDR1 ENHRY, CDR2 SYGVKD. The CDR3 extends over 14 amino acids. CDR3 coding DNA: TGTGCCATCAGTGAAGGGACAGGGGGAAGAGAGCAGTACGTC. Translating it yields CAISEGTGGREQYV.

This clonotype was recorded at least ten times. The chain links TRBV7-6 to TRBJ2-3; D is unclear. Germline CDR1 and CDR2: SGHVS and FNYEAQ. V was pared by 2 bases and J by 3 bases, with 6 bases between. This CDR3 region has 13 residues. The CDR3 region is CASSLWATDTQYF. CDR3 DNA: TGTGCCAGCAGCTTATGGGCGACAGATACGCAGTATTTT.